Shown below are 24 T cell receptor beta chains from a single sample sequenced in a study of blood T cell repertoires in COVID-19. Assay used: immunoSEQ multiplex PCR; TCRdb lists only in-frame clones, some missing. This table has 150,000 to 200,000 clones, roughly 80% appearing once. Input material: PBMCs or T cells enriched from blood (not recorded which). These receptors were obtained from a man aged 45-60 years who had recovered from COVID-19.

This clone has a single count. The chain is built from TRBV27 and TRBJ1-2; 8 bases match TRBD1. Germline V gene data show CDR1 as MNHEY and CDR2 as SMNVEV (reference sequence). The CDR3 consists of 15 residues. V was pared by 5 bases and J by 7 bases, with 12 bases of the junction left unmatched. The DNA for the CDR3 is TGTGCCAGCAGTCCACACCGGCAGGGGGCGCTTGGCTACACCTTC. Translated: CASSPHRQGALGYTF.

The chain combines TRBV18 with TRBJ1-5, with 9 bases identical to TRBD1. The V gene's germline CDR1 is KGHSH and CDR2 LQKENI. CDR3 size: 16 residues. The trim removed 3 bases at V and 5 bases at J, leaving 8 bases unmatched. The CDR3: CASSPTGQGYDQPQHF. CDR3 DNA sequence: TGTGCCAGCTCACCTACGGGACAGGGATATGATCAGCCCCAGCATTTT.

CDR3 nucleotides: TGCAGCGTGAGGACAGGGGGCGGGTCACCCCTCCACTTT. Encoded protein: CSVRTGGGSPLHF. The V call is TRBV29-1, the J call TRBJ1-6; TRBD1 matches 11 bases. CDR1 is SQVTM and CDR2 is ANQGSEA in the germline V gene. This CDR3 has 13 residues. The J segment lost 10 bases and the V segment lost 6 bases, leaving 5 bases of the junction unmatched.

There are many counts of this clone. The chain is built from TRBV5-4 and TRBJ2-2; tentatively, D is TRBD1 (5 bases). With 6 bases removed from V and 1 base from J, the gap between germline ends came to 13 bases. Per germline, CDR1 SGHNT and CDR2 YYREEE (reference sequence). This CDR3 is 15 amino acids long. CDR3 protein: CASTDPTGNTGELFF. The CDR3 DNA is TGTGCCAGCACCGACCCCACAGGGAACACCGGGGAGCTGTTTTTT.

The chain carries TRBV2 and TRBJ2-2; D unclear. The V end lost 6 bases, the J end lost 1 base, and 6 bases lay between the germline ends. Germline V gene sequence: CDR1 SNHLY, CDR2 FYNNEI. This CDR3 has 13 residues. This CDR3 reads CASSAGNTGELFF. DNA for the CDR3: TGTGCCAGCAGCGCAGGGAACACCGGGGAGCTGTTTTTT.

This clone was detected once. The chain uses TRBV5-1 and TRBJ1-1; 8 nucleotides line up with TRBD1. The ends lost 4 bases at V and 6 bases at J; junction bases unmatched: 11. Germline V gives CDR1 SGHRS, CDR2 YFSETQ. The CDR3 runs to 15 residues. CDR3 residues: CASSLRTGRDSEAFF. In DNA, the CDR3 is TGCGCCAGCAGCCTAAGGACAGGGAGAGATTCTGAAGCTTTCTTT.

This clone appeared a few times. The chain is built from TRBV25-1 and TRBJ1-4; TRBD1 agrees at 7 bases. This CDR3 region has 15 residues. V shed 3 bases, J shed 5 bases, and the junction held 6 bases outside the gene matches. The germline V gene has CDR1 MGHDK and CDR2 SYGVNS. Here the CDR3 reads CASSDAGTVNEKLFF. In DNA, the CDR3 is TGTGCCAGCAGTGACGCGGGGACAGTGAATGAAAAACTGTTTTTT. Together with reference TRBV25-1 and TRBJ1-4, the CDR3 gives the full variable domain: EADIYQTPRYLVIGTGKKITLECSQTMGHDKMYWYQQDPGMELHLIHYSYGVNSTEKGDLSSESTVSRIRTEHFPLTLESARPSHTSQYLCASSDAGTVNEKLFFGSGTQLSVL.

This clone has a single count. Here the CDR3 DNA reads TGTGCCAGCAGCCCACCCAAGGTAGGGGGGGCACACGAGCAGTACTTC. This gives the protein CASSPPKVGGAHEQYF. The chain links TRBV7-2 to TRBJ2-7; a weak D match, TRBD2 (7 bases). Germline V gives CDR1 SGHTA, CDR2 FQGNSA. The CDR3 loop spans 16 amino acids. V was shortened by 5 bases and J by 5 bases, with 22 bases between the two germline ends.

V gene TRBV10-3 combines with J gene TRBJ1-2; D not certain. V gave up 0 bases and J gave up 4 bases, with 6 bases separating them. Per the germline V gene, CDR1 is ENHRY and CDR2 is SYGVKD. CDR3 length: 13 residues. The CDR3: CAISESLSYGYTF. The CDR3 DNA sequence: TGTGCCATCAGTGAGTCCCTCAGCTATGGCTACACCTTC.

A single count supports this clone. This chain uses TRBV27 with TRBJ2-3; 8 nucleotides line up with TRBD2. This CDR3 has 15 residues. The trim removed 5 bases at V and 2 bases at J, leaving 6 bases unmatched. The V gene's germline CDR1 is MNHEY and CDR2 SMNVEV (reference sequence). In DNA form, the CDR3 reads TGTGCCAGCAGTCTATTAGCGGGGCCCACAGATACGCAGTATTTT. It yields the protein CASSLLAGPTDTQYF.

This chain links TRBV19 with TRBJ1-5, with a weak D call TRBD1 (5 bases). This CDR3 comprises 15 residues. In germline, CDR1 is LNHDA, CDR2 SQIVND (reference sequence). Trimming took 6 bases from V and 0 from J, leaving 12 bases between them. The CDR3 is CASSNQGSSNQPQHF. CDR3 DNA sequence: TGTGCCAGTAGCAACCAGGGTTCTAGCAATCAGCCCCAGCATTTT.

V and J are TRBV5-1 and TRBJ2-1; the match to TRBD2 covers 11 bases. Germline CDR1 reads SGHRS; CDR2 reads YFSETQ. Trimming took 4 bases from V and 6 from J; bases not matched to a gene: 6. CDR3 length: 15 residues. The CDR3 region is CASSASGGNINEQFF. The CDR3 DNA reads TGCGCCAGCAGCGCTAGCGGGGGGAATATCAATGAGCAGTTCTTC.

This rearrangement joins TRBV10-1 to TRBJ2-5; tentatively, D is TRBD2 (5 bases). This CDR3 region has 14 residues. In germline, CDR1 is WNHNN, CDR2 SYGVQD (reference sequence). V was cut by 3 bases and J by 4 bases, with 12 bases left in between. The CDR3 region has the DNA TGCGCCAGCAGTGAACTAGGACGACCAGAGACCCAGTACTTC. Encoded protein: CASSELGRPETQYF.

The rearrangement joins TRBV5-4 to TRBJ1-2; 9 bases agree with TRBD1. The ends lost 6 bases at V and 7 bases at J; junction bases unmatched: 7. There are 13 residues in the CDR3. Germline V gene data show CDR1 as SGHNT and CDR2 as YYREEE (reference sequence). The CDR3 DNA is TGTGCCAGCAAACGGGACAGGGTGAGTGGCTACACCTTC. It specifies CASKRDRVSGYTF. Combining the CDR3 with reference TRBV5-4 and TRBJ1-2 gives the whole variable domain ETGVTQSPTHLIKTRGQQVTLRCSSQSGHNTVSWYQQALGQGPQFIFQYYREEENGRGNFPPRFSGLQFPNYSSELNVNALELDDSALYLCASKRDRVSGYTFGSGTRLTVV.

The chain combines TRBV5-1 with TRBJ2-7; TRBD1 aligns across 10 bases. The CDR3 loop spans 15 amino acids. Per the germline V gene, CDR1 is SGHRS and CDR2 is YFSETQ. With V trimmed by 4 bases and J by 6 bases, 10 bases remained unmatched. The CDR3 is CASSPGGTGAAEQYF. CDR3 DNA sequence: TGCGCCAGCAGCCCCGGCGGGACAGGGGCGGCCGAGCAGTACTTC. The variable domain in full, completed from reference TRBV5-1 and TRBJ2-7, reads KAGVTQTPRYLIKTRGQQVTLSCSPISGHRSVSWYQQTPGQGLQFLFEYFSETQRNKGNFPGRFSGRQFSNSRSEMNVSTLELGDSALYLCASSPGGTGAAEQYFGPGTRLTVT.

The rearrangement links TRBV28 to TRBJ1-5; a possible D gene is TRBD1 (5 bases). V lost 5 bases and J 4 bases, leaving 21 bases between the germline ends. The germline CDR1 and CDR2 sequences are MDHEN and SYDVKM. CDR3 length: 17 amino acids. The CDR3 DNA reads TGTGCCAGCAGTCAAACCGGTTTCGGGGGTTGGAATCAGCCCCAGCATTTT. It codes for CASSQTGFGGWNQPQHF.

The V gene is TRBV5-1, the J gene TRBJ2-2; the D gene is possibly TRBD2 (7 bases). CDR3 size: 15 residues. Germline assignment: CDR1 SGHRS and CDR2 YFSETQ. V lost 3 bases to trimming and J lost 2 bases, with 11 bases between them. The CDR3 DNA reads TGCGCCAGCAGCTGGGAGGGACAAAACACCGGGGAGCTGTTTTTT. Its translation: CASSWEGQNTGELFF.

V gene TRBV28 combines with J gene TRBJ2-7, with TRBD1 matching 9 bases. Germline CDR1 is MDHEN and CDR2 is SYDVKM. V was clipped by 6 bases and J by 1 base; unmatched bases: 7. The CDR3 covers 15 residues. The CDR3 region is CASRRDRGYSYEQYF. CDR3 coding DNA: TGTGCCAGCAGGCGCGACAGGGGGTATTCCTACGAGCAGTACTTC.

CDR3 in amino acids: CASSPTRPMTQETQYF. The CDR3 bases are TGTGCCAGCAGTCCGACCAGACCCATGACACAAGAGACCCAGTACTTC. V gene TRBV28 combines with J gene TRBJ2-5, with D hard to call. From germline, CDR1 is MDHEN and CDR2 SYDVKM. The ends were cut back, 5 bases at V and 2 bases at J, with 18 bases in the middle. This CDR3 is 16 amino acids long.

The rearrangement joins TRBV4-2 to TRBJ1-3, with D perhaps TRBD1 (5 bases). Germline lookup yields CDR1 LGHNA and CDR2 YNFKEQ. V lost 4 bases and J lost 4, with 14 bases in between. This CDR3 contains 15 residues. CDR3 loop: CASSLGGGDGNTIYF. CDR3 in DNA: TGTGCCAGCAGCCTCGGGGGGGGAGACGGAAACACCATATATTTT.

Only one count was recorded for this clone. The CDR3 protein is CASSLKGRREETQYF. DNA for the CDR3: TGTGCCAGCAGCCTCAAAGGTCGGAGAGAAGAGACCCAGTACTTC. The gene calls are TRBV21-1 and TRBJ2-5; the table's D call, TRBD2, was not checked against the DNA. TRBV21-1 is described as a pseudogene. This CDR3 comprises 15 residues.

This chain links TRBV27 with TRBJ1-1; the D gene is possibly TRBD1 (6 bases). Trimming took 1 base from V and 4 from J, leaving 7 bases between them. Germline loops: CDR1 MNHEY, CDR2 SMNVEV (reference sequence). The CDR3 has 13 residues. CDR3 nucleotide sequence: TGTGCCAGCAGTTTATACAGGGCCACTGAAGCTTTCTTT. Its translation: CASSLYRATEAFF.

This chain joins TRBV10-3 and TRBJ2-7; 10 bases map to TRBD2. The germline V gene encodes CDR1 ENHRY and CDR2 SYGVKD. The CDR3 has 13 residues. The ends lost 11 bases at V and 3 bases at J; junction bases unmatched: 7. In DNA form, the CDR3 reads TGTGCCGTCGGATTAGCGGGGGGCTACGAGCAGTACTTC. Translating it yields CAVGLAGGYEQYF.

The genes are TRBV5-3 and TRBJ1-4, with 11 bases fitting TRBD1. TRBV5-3 is given ORF status, its function remaining uncertain. With 5 bases clipped from V and 8 bases from J, the junction kept 8 bases outside the gene matches. This CDR3 spans 15 amino acids. The CDR3 nucleotides read TGTGCCAGAAGGTGGGACAGGGGGAGGAGGGAAAAACTGTTTTTT. Amino acids: CARRWDRGRREKLFF.